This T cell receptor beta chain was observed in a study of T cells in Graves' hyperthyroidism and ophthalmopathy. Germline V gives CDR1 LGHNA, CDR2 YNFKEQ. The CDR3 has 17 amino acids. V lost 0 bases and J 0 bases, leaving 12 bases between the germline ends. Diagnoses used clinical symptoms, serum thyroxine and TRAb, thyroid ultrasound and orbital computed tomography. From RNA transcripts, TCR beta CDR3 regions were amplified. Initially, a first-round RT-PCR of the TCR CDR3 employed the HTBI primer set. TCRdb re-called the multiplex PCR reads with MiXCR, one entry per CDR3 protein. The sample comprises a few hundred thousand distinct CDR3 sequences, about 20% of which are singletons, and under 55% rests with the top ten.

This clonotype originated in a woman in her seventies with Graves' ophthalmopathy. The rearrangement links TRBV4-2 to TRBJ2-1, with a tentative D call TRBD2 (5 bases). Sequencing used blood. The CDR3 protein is CASSQDLRESSYNEQFF. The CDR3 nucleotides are TGTGCCAGCAGCCAAGATCTAAGGGAGAGCTCCTACAATGAGCAGTTCTTC.